This TCR beta chain was identified in a study of T cells in Graves' hyperthyroidism and ophthalmopathy. Study details: Peripheral blood specimens were obtained at initial diagnosis, prior to any treatment. Notes on the study in general: Stable hyperthyroidism and ophthalmopathy were separated using 13 V-J signatures. The model's output predicted ophthalmopathy at a median of about 5.9 months prior to onset.

In this sample, this clonotype turned up a few times. The antigen is not known. RNA transcripts yielded amplified TCR beta CDR3 regions. Carried out on the TCR CDR3, a first-round RT-PCR used the HTBI primer set. From the multiplex PCR reads, TCRdb called clonotypes with MiXCR, one entry per CDR3 protein. Of about 400,000 distinct CDR3 sequences in the sample, about 15% were seen once. Germline assignment: CDR1 WNHNN and CDR2 SYGVQD (reference sequence). The CDR3 is made up of 20 amino acids. Unmatched junction bases numbered 20, after V lost 7 bases and J lost 3 bases. The receptor comes from a woman in her twenties or thirties with Graves' hyperthyroidism. What was sequenced was blood. V and J are TRBV10-1 and TRBJ2-2, with 10 positions matching TRBD1. The CDR3 here is CASTTLGTGDLTSHTGELFF. The CDR3 DNA sequence: TGCGCCAGCACCACTTTAGGGACAGGGGACCTAACTAGCCACACCGGGGAGCTGTTTTTT.